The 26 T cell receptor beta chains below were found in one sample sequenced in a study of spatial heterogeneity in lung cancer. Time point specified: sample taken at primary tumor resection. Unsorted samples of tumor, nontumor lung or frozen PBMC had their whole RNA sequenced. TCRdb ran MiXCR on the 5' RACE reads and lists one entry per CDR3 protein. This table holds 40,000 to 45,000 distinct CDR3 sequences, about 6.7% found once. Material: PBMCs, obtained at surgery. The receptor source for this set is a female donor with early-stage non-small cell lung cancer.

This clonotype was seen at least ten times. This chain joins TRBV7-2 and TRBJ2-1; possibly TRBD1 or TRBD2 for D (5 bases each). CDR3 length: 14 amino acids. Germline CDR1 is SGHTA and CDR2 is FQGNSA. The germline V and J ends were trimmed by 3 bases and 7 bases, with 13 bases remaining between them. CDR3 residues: CASSFGTTRNEQFF. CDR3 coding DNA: TGTGCCAGCAGCTTCGGGACCACGAGGAATGAGCAGTTCTTC.

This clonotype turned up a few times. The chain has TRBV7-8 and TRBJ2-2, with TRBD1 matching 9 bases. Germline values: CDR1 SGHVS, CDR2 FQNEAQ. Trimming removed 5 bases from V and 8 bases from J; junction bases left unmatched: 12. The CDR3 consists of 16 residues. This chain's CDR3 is CASSPADRGPLGELFF. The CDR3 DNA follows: TGTGCCAGCAGCCCAGCGGACAGGGGTCCTCTGGGGGAGCTGTTTTTT. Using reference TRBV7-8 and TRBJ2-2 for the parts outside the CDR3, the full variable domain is GAGVSQSPRYKVAKRGQDVALRCDPISGHVSLFWYQQALGQGPEFLTYFQNEAQLDKSGLPSDRFFAERPEGSVSTLKIQRTQQEDSAVYLCASSPADRGPLGELFFGEGSRLTVL.

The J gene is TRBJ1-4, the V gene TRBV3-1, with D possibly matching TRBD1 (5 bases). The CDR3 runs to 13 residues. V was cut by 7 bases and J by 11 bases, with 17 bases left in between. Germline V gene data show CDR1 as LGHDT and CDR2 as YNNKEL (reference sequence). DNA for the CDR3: TGTGCCAGCAATTTGGGGCAGTACGGTAAACTGTTTTTT. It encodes CASNLGQYGKLFF.

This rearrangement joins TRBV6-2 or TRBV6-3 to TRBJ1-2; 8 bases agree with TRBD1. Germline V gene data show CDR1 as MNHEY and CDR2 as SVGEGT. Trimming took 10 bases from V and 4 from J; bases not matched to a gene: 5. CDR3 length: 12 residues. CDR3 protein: CAIRGHPYGYTF. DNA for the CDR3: TGTGCCATCAGGGGGCACCCCTATGGCTACACCTTC.

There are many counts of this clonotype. The chain's CDR3 is CASSFGGGGTEAFF. The DNA for the CDR3 is TGCGCCAGCAGCTTTGGGGGAGGTGGGACTGAAGCTTTCTTT. The J gene is TRBJ1-1, the V gene TRBV4-3; D might be TRBD1 (5 bases). V was trimmed by 5 bases and J by 5 bases, leaving 15 bases between them. The length of the CDR3 is 14 residues. Per germline, CDR1 LGHNA and CDR2 YSLEER.

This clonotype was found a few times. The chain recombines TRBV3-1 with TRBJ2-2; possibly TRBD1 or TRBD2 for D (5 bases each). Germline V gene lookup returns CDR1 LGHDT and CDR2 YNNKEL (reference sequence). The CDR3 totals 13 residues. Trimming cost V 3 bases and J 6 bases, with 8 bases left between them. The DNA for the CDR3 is TGTGCCAGCAGCCAGGGGGACGCCGGGGAGCTGTTTTTT. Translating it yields CASSQGDAGELFF.

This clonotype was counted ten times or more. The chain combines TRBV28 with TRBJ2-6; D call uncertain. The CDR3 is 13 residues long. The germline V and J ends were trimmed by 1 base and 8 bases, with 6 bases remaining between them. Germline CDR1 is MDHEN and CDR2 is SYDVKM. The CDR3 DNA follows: TGTGCCAGCAGTTTATCCCGCTCCAACGTCCTGACTTTC. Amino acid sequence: CASSLSRSNVLTF.

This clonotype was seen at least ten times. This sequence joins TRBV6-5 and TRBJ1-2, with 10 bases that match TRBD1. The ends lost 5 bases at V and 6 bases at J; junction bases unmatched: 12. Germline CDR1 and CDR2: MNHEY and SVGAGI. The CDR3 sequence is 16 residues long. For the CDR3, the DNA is TGTGCCAGCAGTCCTTTCTTACCGGGACAGGGGCATGGCTACACCTTC. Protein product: CASSPFLPGQGHGYTF.

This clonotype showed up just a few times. CDR3 protein: CASSLGGGNGYTF. As DNA, the CDR3 is TGCGCCAGCAGCTTGGGCGGGGGCAATGGCTACACCTTC. The chain uses TRBV5-1 and TRBJ1-2; TRBD1 is a possible D gene (6 bases). The V end lost 0 bases, the J end lost 6 bases, and 9 bases lay between the germline ends. Germline lookup yields CDR1 SGHRS and CDR2 YFSETQ. The CDR3 extends over 13 amino acids.

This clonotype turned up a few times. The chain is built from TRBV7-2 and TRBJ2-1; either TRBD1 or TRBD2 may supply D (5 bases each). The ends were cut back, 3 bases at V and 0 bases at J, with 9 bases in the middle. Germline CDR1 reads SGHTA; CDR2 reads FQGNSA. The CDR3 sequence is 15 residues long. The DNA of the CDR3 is TGTGCCAGCAGCTTCGATGGGGGCTCCTACAATGAGCAGTTCTTC. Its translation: CASSFDGGSYNEQFF.

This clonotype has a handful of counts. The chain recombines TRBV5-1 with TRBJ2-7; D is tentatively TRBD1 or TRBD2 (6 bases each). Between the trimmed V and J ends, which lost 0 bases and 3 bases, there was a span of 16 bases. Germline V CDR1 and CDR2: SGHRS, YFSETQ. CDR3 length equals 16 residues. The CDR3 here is CASSLEGGGSLYEQYF. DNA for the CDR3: TGCGCCAGCAGCTTGGAAGGGGGAGGATCCCTCTACGAGCAGTACTTC.

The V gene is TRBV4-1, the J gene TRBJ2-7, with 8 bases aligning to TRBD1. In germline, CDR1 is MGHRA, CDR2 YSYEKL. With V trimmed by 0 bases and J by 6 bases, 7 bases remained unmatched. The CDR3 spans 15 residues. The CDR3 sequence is CASSQEGRTGTEQYF. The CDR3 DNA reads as TGCGCCAGCAGCCAAGAAGGTAGGACAGGGACCGAGCAGTACTTC.

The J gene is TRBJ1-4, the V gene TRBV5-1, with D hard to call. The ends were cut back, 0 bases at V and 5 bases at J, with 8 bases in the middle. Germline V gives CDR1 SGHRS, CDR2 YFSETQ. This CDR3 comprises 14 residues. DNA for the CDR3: TGCGCCAGCAGCTTGGGAGAGAGGAATGAAAAACTGTTTTTT. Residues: CASSLGERNEKLFF.

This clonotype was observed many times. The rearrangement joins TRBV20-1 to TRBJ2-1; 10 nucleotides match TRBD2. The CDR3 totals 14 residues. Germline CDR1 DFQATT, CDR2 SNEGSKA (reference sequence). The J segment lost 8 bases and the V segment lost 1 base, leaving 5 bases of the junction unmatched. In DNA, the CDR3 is TGCAGTGCTAGAGGCTCTAGCGGGGGCGATGAGCAGTTCTTC. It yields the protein CSARGSSGGDEQFF.

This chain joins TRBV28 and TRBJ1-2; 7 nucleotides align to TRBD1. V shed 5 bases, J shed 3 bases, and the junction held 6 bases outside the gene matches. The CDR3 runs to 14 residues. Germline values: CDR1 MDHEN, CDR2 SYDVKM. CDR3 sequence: CASSLTGFHYGYTF. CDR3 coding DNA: TGTGCCAGCAGTCTGACAGGGTTTCACTATGGCTACACCTTC.

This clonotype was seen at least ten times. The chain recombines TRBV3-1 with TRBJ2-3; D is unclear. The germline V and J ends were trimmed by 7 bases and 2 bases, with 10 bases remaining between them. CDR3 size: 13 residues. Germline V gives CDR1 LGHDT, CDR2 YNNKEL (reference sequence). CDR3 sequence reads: CASKGIITDTQYF. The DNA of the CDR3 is TGTGCCAGCAAGGGAATTATCACAGATACGCAGTATTTT.

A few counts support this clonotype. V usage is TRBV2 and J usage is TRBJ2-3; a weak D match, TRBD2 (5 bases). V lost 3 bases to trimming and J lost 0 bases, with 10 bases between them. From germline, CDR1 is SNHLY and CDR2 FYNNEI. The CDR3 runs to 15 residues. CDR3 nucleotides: TGTGCCAGCAGTGAGGTGCGGGCTAGCACAGATACGCAGTATTTT. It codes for CASSEVRASTDTQYF.

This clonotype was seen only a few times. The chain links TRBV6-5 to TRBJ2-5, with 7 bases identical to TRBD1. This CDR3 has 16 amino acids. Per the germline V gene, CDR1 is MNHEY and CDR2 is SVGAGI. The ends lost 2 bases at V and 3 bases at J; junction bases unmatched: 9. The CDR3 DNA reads TGTGCCAGCAGTTACGCGGACAGGTTTCTTAAAGAGACCCAGTACTTC. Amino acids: CASSYADRFLKETQYF.

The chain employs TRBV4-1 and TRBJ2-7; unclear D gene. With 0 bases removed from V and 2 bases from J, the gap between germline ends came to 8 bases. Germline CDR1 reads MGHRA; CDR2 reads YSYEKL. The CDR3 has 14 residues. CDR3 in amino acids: CASSQDFSPYEQYF. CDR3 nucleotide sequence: TGCGCCAGCAGCCAAGATTTTAGTCCCTACGAGCAGTACTTC.

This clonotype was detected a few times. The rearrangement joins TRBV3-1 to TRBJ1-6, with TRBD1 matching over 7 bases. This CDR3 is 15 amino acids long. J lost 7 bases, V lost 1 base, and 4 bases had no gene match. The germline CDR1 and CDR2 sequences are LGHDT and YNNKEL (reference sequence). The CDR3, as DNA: TGTGCCAGCAGCCAAGTCGTGACAGGGAATTCACCCCTCCACTTT. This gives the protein CASSQVVTGNSPLHF.

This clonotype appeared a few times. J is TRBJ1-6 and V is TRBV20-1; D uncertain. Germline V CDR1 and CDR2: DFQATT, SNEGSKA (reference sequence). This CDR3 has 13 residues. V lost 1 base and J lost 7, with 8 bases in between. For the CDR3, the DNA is TGCAGTGCTAGAGCTACCAGGAATTCACCCCTCCACTTT. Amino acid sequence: CSARATRNSPLHF.

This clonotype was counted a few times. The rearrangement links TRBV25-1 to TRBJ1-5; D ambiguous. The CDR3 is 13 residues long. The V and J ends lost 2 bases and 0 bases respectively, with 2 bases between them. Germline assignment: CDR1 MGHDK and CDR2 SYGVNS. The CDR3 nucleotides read TGTGCCAGCAGTGAAGTTAGCAATCAGCCCCAGCATTTT. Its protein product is CASSEVSNQPQHF.

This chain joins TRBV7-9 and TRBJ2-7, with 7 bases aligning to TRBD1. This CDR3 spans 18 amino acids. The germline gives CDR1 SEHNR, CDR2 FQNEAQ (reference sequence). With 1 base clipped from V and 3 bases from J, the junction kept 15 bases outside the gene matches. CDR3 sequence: CASSLGGREDRTFYEQYF. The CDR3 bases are TGTGCCAGCAGCTTAGGGGGTCGTGAGGACAGGACATTCTACGAGCAGTACTTC.

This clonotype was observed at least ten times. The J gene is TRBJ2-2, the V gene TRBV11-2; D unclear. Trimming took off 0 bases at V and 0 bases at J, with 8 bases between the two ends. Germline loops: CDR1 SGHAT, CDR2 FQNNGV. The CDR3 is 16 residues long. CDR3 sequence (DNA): TGTGCCAGCAGCTTAGATCGACAAACGAACACCGGGGAGCTGTTTTTT. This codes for CASSLDRQTNTGELFF.

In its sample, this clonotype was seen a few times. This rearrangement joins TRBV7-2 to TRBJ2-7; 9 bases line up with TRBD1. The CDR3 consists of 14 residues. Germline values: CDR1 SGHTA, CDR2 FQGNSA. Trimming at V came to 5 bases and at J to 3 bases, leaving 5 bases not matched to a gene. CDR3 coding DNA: TGTGCCAGCAGCACCTGGGACAGGGTCTACGAGCAGTACTTC. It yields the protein CASSTWDRVYEQYF.

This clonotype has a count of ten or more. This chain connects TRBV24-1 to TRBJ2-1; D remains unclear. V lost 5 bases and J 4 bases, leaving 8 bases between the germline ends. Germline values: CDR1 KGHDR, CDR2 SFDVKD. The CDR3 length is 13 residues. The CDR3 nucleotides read TGTGCCACCAGTGCCGCCGGGTACAATGAGCAGTTCTTC. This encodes CATSAAGYNEQFF.